This T cell receptor (beta chain) derives from a study of vaccination and CD4 T cells after COVID-19. Study background: Post-vaccine sampling followed dose two by a median about 72 days (range 14 to 241). Overlapping SARS-CoV-2, HCoV-NL63, HCoV-OC43 and HCoV-229E spike peptides were used to stimulate cells.

The assay that was used to sequence DNA from cultured CD4+ T cells was the Oncomine TCR Beta short-read assay. MiXCR, run by TCRdb on the PCR reads, gives a single entry per CDR3 protein. Of some 17,000 distinct CDR3 sequences in the sample, 43% are singletons; the top ten hold about 7%. This CDR3 contains 14 residues. Germline V gives CDR1 SQVTM, CDR2 ANQGSEA. The V end was cut by 4 bases, the J end by 5 bases, with 17 bases between. Treatment here: roughly 11-day PBMC culture with coronavirus spike peptide pools or control peptides (ViraFEST assay). This clonotype was seen only once. Antigen: not known.

The TCR sequence derives from a human donor who had recovered from COVID-19. This sample comprised CD4+ T cells from blood, cultured in vitro, obtained after SARS-CoV-2 vaccination. The gene calls are TRBV29-1 and TRBJ1-1; possible D gene TRBD1, 5 bases. CDR3 in amino acids: CSVVAGWLGTEAFF. CDR3 nucleotides: TGCAGCGTTGTCGCAGGGTGGTTAGGGACTGAAGCTTTCTTT.